This is a list of T cell receptor beta chains from one sample in a study of T cells in Graves' hyperthyroidism and ophthalmopathy. TCRdb itself ran the multiplex PCR reads through MiXCR, one entry per CDR3 protein. There are about 500,000 distinct CDR3 sequences in the sample; 13% to 15% occur only once, and around a sixth lies in the top ten. Sequenced material: blood. Every receptor here comes from a woman between 18 and 29 years old with Graves' hyperthyroidism. Each CDR3 is given with its conserved first and last residue. Not all rows give a size; the values are once, few, many and, for expanded clones, a class.

TRBJ2-4	TRBV4-3	few	17	CASSQEWRALAKNIQYF
TRBJ2-2	TRBV3-1	many	17	CASSQPGTADLPGELFF
TRBJ1-2	TRBV6-1	many	16	CASSEAGWTANYGYTF
TRBJ2-1	TRBV11-2	many	15	CASSLVRGRSNEQFF
TRBJ2-5	TRBV11-3	many	15	CASSLDSGYQETQYF
TRBJ2-3	TRBV6-1	few	13	CASSPLSPDTQYF
TRBJ2-7	TRBV28	NA	15	CASSHGLAGIYEQYF
TRBJ1-6	TRBV29-1	many	10	CSVFDKYYHF
TRBJ2-7	TRBV11-1	NA	16	CASSRAGTRPSYEQYF
TRBJ1-2	TRBV3-1	many	14	CASSRPGEDYGYTF
TRBJ1-1	TRBV6-1	many	11	CASKSYQEAFF
TRBJ2-3	TRBV28	NA	15	CASTEAGLQTDTQYF
TRBJ2-1	TRBV30	few	12	CAWETSYTEQFF
TRBJ1-1	TRBV9	few	12	CASSVEGNQAFF
TRBJ2-1	TRBV7-3	NA	17	CASSLGLAVSSYNEQFF
TRBJ1-3	TRBV12-5	few	16	CASSRRTGGVGNTIYF
TRBJ2-3	TRBV15	many	14	CATRETPSTDTQYF
TRBJ1-2	TRBV12-3/TRBV12-4	many	12	CASSLTAYGYTF
TRBJ2-1	TRBV12-3/TRBV12-4	few	16	CASSLVTGGPGGEQFF
TRBJ2-5	TRBV9	few	14	CASSGTSGSETQYF
TRBJ2-1	TRBV7-3	many	15	CASSRPPTGPNEQFF
TRBJ1-3	TRBV11-3	NA	22	CASSLDLFVGQPHKLSGNTIYF
TRBJ2-1	TRBV2	NA	18	CASSEWAGTSGRAYEQFF
TRBJ1-4	TRBV20-1	many	13	CSARTGGNEKLFF
TRBJ2-1	TRBV18	NA	17	CASSPPGTSGSLNEQFF
TRBJ2-7	TRBV7-9	few	12	CASTGGAGEQYF
TRBJ2-3	TRBV24-1	many	15	CATSAGQAGTDTQYF
TRBJ2-7	TRBV5-1	few	11	CARAPYYEQYF
TRBJ1-2	TRBV25-1	NA	13	CASSGPTGDGYTF
TRBJ2-2	TRBV2	many	13	CASSEGNTGELFF
TRBJ2-1	TRBV7-3	few	19	CASSLIWLAGGRFPVEQFF
TRBJ2-1	TRBV14	NA	12	CASSWNSANRFF
TRBJ2-5	TRBV30	many	15	CAWTFKISGQETQYF
TRBJ2-2	TRBV30	NA	15	CASSDLTGGTGELFF
TRBJ2-7	TRBV12-3/TRBV12-4	many	15	CASSGPAGGPYEQYF
TRBJ2-1	TRBV19	few	12	CASSITTNEQFF
TRBJ2-7	TRBV7-9	NA	18	CASSRGEGASGSSYEQYF
TRBJ2-1	TRBV4-2	few	18	CASSQYAVGESGYNEQFF
TRBJ2-7	TRBV10-3	many	14	CAIKKDRAVDEQYF
TRBJ1-5	TRBV19	few	14	CASMGPYSNQPQHF
TRBJ2-3	TRBV24-1	many	13	CATLAGSTDTQYF
TRBJ2-5	TRBV10-3	few	15	CAISASNPSQETQYF
TRBJ1-5	TRBV20-1	few	14	CSARIGNSNQPQHF
TRBJ1-5	TRBV7-2	many	16	CASTLSGTYSNQPQHF
TRBJ2-2	TRBV9	few	17	CASSVFRQHRNTGELFF
TRBJ1-2	TRBV29-1	few	12	CSVQGGNGGYTF
TRBJ1-1	TRBV5-1	many	15	CASSLAPQAVTEAFF
TRBJ1-1	TRBV7-7	NA	13	CASSLSPEQEAFF
TRBJ1-5	TRBV28	many	15	CASTLDRGYNQPQHF